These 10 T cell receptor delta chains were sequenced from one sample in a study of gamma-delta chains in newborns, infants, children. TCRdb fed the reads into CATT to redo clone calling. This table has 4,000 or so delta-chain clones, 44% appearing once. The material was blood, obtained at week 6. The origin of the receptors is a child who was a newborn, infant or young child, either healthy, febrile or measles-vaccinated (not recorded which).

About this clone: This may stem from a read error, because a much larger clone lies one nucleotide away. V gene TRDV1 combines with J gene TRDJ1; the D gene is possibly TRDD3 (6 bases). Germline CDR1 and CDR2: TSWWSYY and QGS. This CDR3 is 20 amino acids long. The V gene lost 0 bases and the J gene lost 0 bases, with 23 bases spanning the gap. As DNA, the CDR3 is TGTGCTCTTGGGGAACTAACCAATGCATCCCTGGGGAACTACACCGATAAACTCATCTTT. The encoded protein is CALGELTNASLGNYTDKLIF.

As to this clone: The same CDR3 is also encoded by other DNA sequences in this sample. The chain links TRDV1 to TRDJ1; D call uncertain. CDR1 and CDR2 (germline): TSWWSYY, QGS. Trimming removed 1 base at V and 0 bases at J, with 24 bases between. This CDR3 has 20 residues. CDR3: CALGERLRPPGDPYTDKLIF. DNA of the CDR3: TGTGCTCTTGGGGAACGCTTACGGCCTCCGGGAGACCCGTACACCGATAAACTCATCTTT.

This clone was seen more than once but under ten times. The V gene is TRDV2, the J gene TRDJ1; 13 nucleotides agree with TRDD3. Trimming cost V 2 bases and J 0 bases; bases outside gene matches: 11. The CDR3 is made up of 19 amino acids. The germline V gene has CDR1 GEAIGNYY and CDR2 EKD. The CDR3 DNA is TGTGCCTGTGACATAGTACTGGGGGATACGCGGGGGTACACCGATAAACTCATCTTT. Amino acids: CACDIVLGDTRGYTDKLIF.

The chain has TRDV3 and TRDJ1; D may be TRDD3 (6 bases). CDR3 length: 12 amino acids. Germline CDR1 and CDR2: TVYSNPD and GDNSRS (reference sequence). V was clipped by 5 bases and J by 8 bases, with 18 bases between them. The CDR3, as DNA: TGTGCCCGAAGCGGGGATCTTCGGAAACTCATCTTT. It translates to CARSGDLRKLIF. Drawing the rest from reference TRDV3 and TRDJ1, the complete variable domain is CDKVTQSSPDQTVASGSEVVLLCTYDTVYSNPDLFWYRIRPDYSFQFVFYGDNSRSEGADFTQGRFSVKHILTQKAFHLVISPVRTEDSATYYCARSGDLRKLIFGKGTRVTVEP.

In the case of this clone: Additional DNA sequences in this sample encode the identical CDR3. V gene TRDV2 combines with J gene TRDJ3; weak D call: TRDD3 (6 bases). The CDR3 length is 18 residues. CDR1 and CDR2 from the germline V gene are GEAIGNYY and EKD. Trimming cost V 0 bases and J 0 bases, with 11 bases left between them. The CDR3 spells CACDTGGPSSWDTRQMFF. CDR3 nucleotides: TGTGCCTGTGACACCGGGGGACCAAGCTCCTGGGACACCCGACAGATGTTTTTC.

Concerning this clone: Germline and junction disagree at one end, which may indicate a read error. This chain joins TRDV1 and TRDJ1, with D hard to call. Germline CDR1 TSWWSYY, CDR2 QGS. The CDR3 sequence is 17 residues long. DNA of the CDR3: TGTGCTCTTGGGGAACTCCCTCCGGAGGGGTACACCTATAAACTCATCTTT. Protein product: CALGELPPEGYTYKLIF.

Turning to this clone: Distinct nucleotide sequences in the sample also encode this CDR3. The CDR3: CASHGLPDKLIF. CDR3 in DNA: TGTGCCTCCCATGGCCTTCCTGATAAACTCATCTTT. J is TRDJ1 and V is TRDV3; 7 nucleotides align to TRDD2. V was pared by 4 bases and J by 5 bases, with 7 bases of the junction left unmatched. The CDR3 covers 12 residues. CDR1 and CDR2 from the germline V gene are TVYSNPD and GDNSRS (reference sequence).

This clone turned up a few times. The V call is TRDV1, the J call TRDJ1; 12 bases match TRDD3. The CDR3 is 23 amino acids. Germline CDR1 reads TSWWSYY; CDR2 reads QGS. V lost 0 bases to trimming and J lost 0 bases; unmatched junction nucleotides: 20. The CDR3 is CALGELTTTGGYTSGGYTDKLIF. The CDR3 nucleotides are TGTGCTCTTGGGGAACTCACCACTACTGGGGGATACACAAGCGGGGGGTACACCGATAAACTCATCTTT.

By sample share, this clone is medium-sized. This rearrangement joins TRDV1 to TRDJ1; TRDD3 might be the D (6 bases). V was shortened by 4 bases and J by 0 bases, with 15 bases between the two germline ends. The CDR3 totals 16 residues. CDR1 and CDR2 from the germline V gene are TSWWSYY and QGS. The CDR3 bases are TGTGCTCTTGGGGGGGAGCCTGGGGTCAACACCGATAAACTCATCTTT. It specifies CALGGEPGVNTDKLIF.

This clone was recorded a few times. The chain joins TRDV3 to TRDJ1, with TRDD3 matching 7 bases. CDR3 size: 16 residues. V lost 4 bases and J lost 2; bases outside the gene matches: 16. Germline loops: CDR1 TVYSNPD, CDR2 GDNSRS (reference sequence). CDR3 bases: TGTGCCTGGTTCGAGTTGTACTGGGGTCTGACCGATAAACTCATCTTT. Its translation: CAWFELYWGLTDKLIF.